The 15 T cell receptor beta chains below all came from one sample that was sequenced in a study of blood T cell repertoires in COVID-19. This table comes from immunoSEQ multiplex PCR, and its TCRdb copy is limited to in-frame clones, with some not included. The table shows approximately 26,000 clones, with 75% to 85% occurring only once. Sequencing was carried out using peripheral blood. The receptors derive from a man at least 80 years old with active or convalescent COVID-19.

The chain recombines TRBV9 with TRBJ2-2; 8 nucleotides match TRBD2. Trimming took 0 bases from V and 6 from J; bases not matched to a gene: 4. Germline V gene lookup returns CDR1 SGDLS and CDR2 YYNGEE. The CDR3 spans 15 residues. This CDR3 reads CASSVGGLGAGELFF. The CDR3 DNA sequence: TGTGCCAGCAGCGTAGGGGGACTAGGGGCCGGGGAGCTGTTTTTT.

The chain employs TRBV11-1 and TRBJ2-7; TRBD1 is a possible D gene (5 bases). V lost 6 bases, J lost 3 bases, and 6 bases lay in between. The germline V gene has CDR1 SGHAT and CDR2 FQDESV (reference sequence). This CDR3 is 11 amino acids long. The CDR3 sequence: CASRDNYEQYF. DNA for the CDR3: TGTGCCAGCAGGGACAACTACGAGCAGTACTTC.

The CDR3 protein is CASSPAAGDPLVEQYF. CDR3 sequence (DNA): TGTGCCAGTAGTCCCGCGGCGGGGGACCCTCTGGTAGAGCAGTACTTC. This rearrangement joins TRBV19 to TRBJ2-7, with TRBD2 identical over 7 bases. This CDR3 comprises 16 residues. V dropped 5 bases and J dropped 7; count of bases not matched to a gene: 17. In germline, CDR1 is LNHDA, CDR2 SQIVND (reference sequence).

This clone was recorded only once. CDR3: CASSLDRINSPLHF. The CDR3 coding sequence is TGTGCCAGCAGCTTAGACAGGATAAATTCACCCCTCCACTTT. V and J are TRBV7-2 and TRBJ1-6; tentatively, D is TRBD1 (5 bases). Trimming removed 1 base at V and 7 bases at J, with 8 bases between. Germline V lookup: CDR1 SGHTA, CDR2 FQGNSA. CDR3 size: 14 residues.

The chain has TRBV6-1 and TRBJ1-3; 8 bases line up with TRBD1. The CDR3 is 15 amino acids. J gave up 3 bases and V 5 bases, and 6 bases lay outside the gene matches. Germline V gene lookup returns CDR1 MNHNS and CDR2 SASEGT. CDR3 amino acids: CASSPGGAFGNTIYF. CDR3 sequence (DNA): TGTGCCAGCAGTCCAGGGGGCGCGTTTGGAAACACCATATATTTT.

This chain connects TRBV4-3 to TRBJ2-7; D gene uncertain. Germline loops: CDR1 LGHNA, CDR2 YSLEER. V shed 0 bases and J shed 2 bases, with 8 bases lying between them. The CDR3 consists of 14 residues. The CDR3 sequence: CASSQDRSTYEQYF. Here the CDR3 DNA reads TGCGCCAGCAGCCAAGACAGGTCCACCTACGAGCAGTACTTC.

This chain joins TRBV5-1 and TRBJ1-2, with D unresolved. The V end was cut by 0 bases, the J end by 7 bases, with 10 bases between. The CDR3 loop spans 13 amino acids. CDR1 is SGHRS and CDR2 is YFSETQ in the germline V gene. CDR3 nucleotide sequence: TGCGCCAGCAGCTTGGTCGGGTTCTCTGGCTACACCTTC. This sequence encodes CASSLVGFSGYTF.

This chain uses TRBV9 with TRBJ2-3; D may be TRBD1 (5 bases). CDR3 length equals 15 residues. Germline V gene sequence: CDR1 SGDLS, CDR2 YYNGEE. The V gene lost 0 bases and the J gene lost 5 bases, with 13 bases spanning the gap. CDR3 amino acids: CASSVARQGLDTQYF. The CDR3 DNA reads TGTGCCAGCAGCGTAGCTAGGCAGGGATTAGATACGCAGTATTTT.

This clone occurred a few times. The J gene is TRBJ1-6, the V gene TRBV20-1; unclear D gene. V lost 3 bases and J 9 bases, leaving 15 bases between the germline ends. The germline gives CDR1 DFQATT, CDR2 SNEGSKA (reference sequence). This CDR3 comprises 14 residues. CDR3 sequence (DNA): TGCAGTGCTAGTGAGGATCATTGGAGTTCACCCCTCCACTTT. It is translated as CSASEDHWSSPLHF.

This chain uses TRBV28 with TRBJ2-2; perhaps TRBD2 as D (7 bases). The V end was cut by 6 bases, the J end by 4 bases, with 18 bases between. This CDR3 has 16 amino acids. Germline CDR1 MDHEN, CDR2 SYDVKM. The chain's CDR3 is CASSTGEGGTTGELFF. For the CDR3, the DNA is TGTGCCAGCAGCACTGGGGAGGGGGGGACCACCGGGGAGCTGTTTTTT. The full variable domain, rest sourced from reference TRBV28 and TRBJ2-2, is DVKVTQSSRYLVKRTGEKVFLECVQDMDHENMFWYRQDPGLGLRLIYFSYDVKMKEKGDIPEGYSVSREKKERFSLILESASTNQTSMYLCASSTGEGGTTGELFFGEGSRLTVL.

The V call is TRBV18, the J call TRBJ2-7; 8 bases agree with TRBD2. The CDR3 length is 16 residues. The V and J ends lost 0 bases and 0 bases, in that order; junction bases with no gene match: 4. CDR1 is KGHSH, CDR2 LQKENI, per germline. CDR3 in DNA: TGTGCCAGCTCACCACCGGGACTAGACCCCTCCTACGAGCAGTACTTC. Encoded protein: CASSPPGLDPSYEQYF.

V and J are TRBV21-1 and TRBJ2-7; the table's D gene call, TRBD2, was not cross checked with the DNA. TRBV21-1 has pseudogene status. The CDR3 has 16 amino acids. As DNA, the CDR3 is TGTGCCAGCAGCACAGGATTAGCGGGGGGATTCTACGAGCAGTACTTC. This gives the protein CASSTGLAGGFYEQYF.

In this sample, this clone turned up once. The chain combines TRBV14 with TRBJ1-1; 9 nucleotides agree with TRBD1. Losses at the gene ends were 4 bases for V and 3 bases for J; bases not matched to a gene: 9. This CDR3 is built from 16 residues. Per the germline V gene, CDR1 is SGHDN and CDR2 is FVKESK. The CDR3 protein is CASSPPGTGWYTEAFF. The CDR3 DNA sequence: TGTGCCAGCAGCCCTCCCGGGACAGGGTGGTACACTGAAGCTTTCTTT.

Written as DNA, the CDR3 is TGTGCCAGTAGTATCATAGCGGGGGGGCCTTGGACCCAGTACTTC. The encoded protein is CASSIIAGGPWTQYF. The genes are TRBV19 and TRBJ2-5, with 11 bases fitting TRBD2. V was pared by 3 bases and J by 7 bases, with 7 bases of the junction left unmatched. The CDR3 is 15 residues long. In germline, CDR1 is LNHDA, CDR2 SQIVND (reference sequence).

This clone has more than one count but fewer than ten. This sequence joins TRBV7-2 and TRBJ2-7, with 8 bases that match TRBD1. The CDR3 totals 12 residues. Germline V gene data show CDR1 as SGHTA and CDR2 as FQGNSA. V lost 4 bases, J lost 6 bases, and 2 bases stayed unmatched. DNA of the CDR3: TGTGCCAGCAGCTACGGACAGGGCGAGCAGTACTTC. Translation gives CASSYGQGEQYF.